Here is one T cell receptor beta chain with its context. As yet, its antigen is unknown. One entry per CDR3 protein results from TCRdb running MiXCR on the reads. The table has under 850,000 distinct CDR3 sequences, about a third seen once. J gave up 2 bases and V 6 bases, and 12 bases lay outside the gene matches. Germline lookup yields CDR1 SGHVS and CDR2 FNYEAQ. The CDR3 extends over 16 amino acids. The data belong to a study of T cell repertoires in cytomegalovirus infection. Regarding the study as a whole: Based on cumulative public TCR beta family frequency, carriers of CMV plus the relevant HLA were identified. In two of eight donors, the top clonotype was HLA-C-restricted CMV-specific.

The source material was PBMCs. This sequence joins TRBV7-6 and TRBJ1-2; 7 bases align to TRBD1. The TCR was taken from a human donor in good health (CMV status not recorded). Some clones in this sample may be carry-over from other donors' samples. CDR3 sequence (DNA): TGTGCCAGCAGTCGCAGTCAGGGACAGAAAAACTATGGCTACACCTTC. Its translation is CASSRSQGQKNYGYTF.